The clone carrying this T cell receptor (beta chain) showed up many times. These data belong to a study of early T cells in non-severe SARS-CoV-2 infection. Background on the study: Bulk RNA taken from unsorted whole blood was sequenced, leaving chains unpaired.

Using its own MiXCR run on the 5' RACE reads, TCRdb lists one record per CDR3 protein. The sample yields over 20,000 distinct CDR3 sequences, 4.5% to 5% seen once. Germline CDR1 is SGHAT and CDR2 is FQNNGV. The CDR3 spans 14 residues. V was shortened by 5 bases and J by 4 bases, with 14 bases between the two germline ends. The rearrangement joins TRBV11-2 to TRBJ2-5; possible D gene TRBD2, 6 bases. The sequencing input was whole blood. The TCR comes from an adult who was a healthcare worker with PCR-confirmed SARS-CoV-2 infection or an uninfected control (not recorded which). CDR3 region: CASSIRGLGETQYF. CDR3 nucleotide sequence: TGTGCCAGCAGCATTAGGGGACTCGGAGAGACCCAGTACTTC.